This TCR beta chain came from a study of cytomegalovirus exposure and HLA in healthy donors. Study results and limitations: A list of roughly 160 TCR beta chains associated with cytomegalovirus was given.

CDR1 SGHDT and CDR2 YYEEEE come from the germline V gene. CDR3 length equals 16 residues. With 2 bases clipped from V and 7 bases from J, the junction kept 7 bases outside the gene matches. As for this clone: The antigen is undetermined.

Healthy individuals who donated bone marrow served as the donors. PCR involved 60 Vbeta and 13 Jbeta primers. Libraries were prepared by immunoSEQ multiplex PCR; TCRdb keeps only in-frame clonotypes and omits some of them. The repertoire has roughly 120,000 clones, 84% of them found once; the top ten carry 2.5% to 3%. V gene TRBV5-6 combines with J gene TRBJ1-4; the match to TRBD1 covers 11 bases. The sample was PBMCs. The TCR sequence derives from a woman aged 18 to 35 in good health and CMV-seropositive. The CDR3 DNA follows: TGTGCCAGCAGCTTTCGGACAGGGGGCGCAGGTGAAAAACTGTTTTTT. Translation gives CASSFRTGGAGEKLFF.